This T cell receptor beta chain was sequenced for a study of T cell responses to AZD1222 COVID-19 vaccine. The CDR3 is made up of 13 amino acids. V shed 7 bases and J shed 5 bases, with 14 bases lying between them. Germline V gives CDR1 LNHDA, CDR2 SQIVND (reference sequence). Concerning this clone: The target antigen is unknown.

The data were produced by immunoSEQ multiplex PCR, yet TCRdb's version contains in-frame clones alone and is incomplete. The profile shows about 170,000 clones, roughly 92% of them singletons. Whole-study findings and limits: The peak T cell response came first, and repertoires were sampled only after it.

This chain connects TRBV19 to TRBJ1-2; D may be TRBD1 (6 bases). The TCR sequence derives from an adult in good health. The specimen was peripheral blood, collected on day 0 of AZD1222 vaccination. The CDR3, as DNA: TGTGCCAGTAAACCCAGGGGAAGTTATGGCTACACCTTC. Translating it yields CASKPRGSYGYTF.